The clone carrying this TCR beta chain was counted only a few times. The antigen is undetermined. Clones were read by immunoSEQ multiplex PCR, and TCRdb kept only the in-frame ones, dropping some. In the table there are fewer than 80,000 clones, 85% of which are singletons. The entry originates in a study of OX40 agonist ivuxolimab in advanced cancers. Study-level background: Patients received ivuxolimab, an intravenous treatment, every 2 weeks at 0.01 to 10 mg/kg.

People who had autoimmune disease history or systemic immunosuppression were excluded. General study findings and limits: Antigen targets of the expanded peripheral T cells went undetermined. Clonal expansion was among the lowest in partial responders at 0.1-3.0 mg/kg, especially CD8+.

The source material was CD4+ or CD8+ T cells sorted from blood, sampled in a trial of the OX40 agonist ivuxolimab. This clonotype originated in an adult with an advanced solid tumor such as melanoma, head and neck, liver or kidney cancer.

This CDR3 is CASSIGLSTDTQYF. DNA of the CDR3: TGTGCCAGTAGTATTGGGCTTTCCACAGATACGCAGTATTTT. The chain links TRBV19 to TRBJ2-3; D not certain. Germline V gene data show CDR1 as LNHDA and CDR2 as SQIVND (reference sequence). V lost 3 bases and J lost 2, with 9 bases in between. There are 14 residues in the CDR3.